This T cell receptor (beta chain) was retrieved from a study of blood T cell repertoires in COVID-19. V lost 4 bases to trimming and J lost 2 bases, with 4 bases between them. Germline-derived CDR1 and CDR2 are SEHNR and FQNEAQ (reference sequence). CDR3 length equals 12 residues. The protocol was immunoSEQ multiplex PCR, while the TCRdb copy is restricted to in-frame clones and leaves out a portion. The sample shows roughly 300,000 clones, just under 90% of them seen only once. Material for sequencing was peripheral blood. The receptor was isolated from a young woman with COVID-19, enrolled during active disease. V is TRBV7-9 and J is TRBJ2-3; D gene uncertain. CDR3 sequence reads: CASSSLTDTQYF. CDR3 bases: TGTGCCAGCAGCTCCCTCACAGATACGCAGTATTTT.